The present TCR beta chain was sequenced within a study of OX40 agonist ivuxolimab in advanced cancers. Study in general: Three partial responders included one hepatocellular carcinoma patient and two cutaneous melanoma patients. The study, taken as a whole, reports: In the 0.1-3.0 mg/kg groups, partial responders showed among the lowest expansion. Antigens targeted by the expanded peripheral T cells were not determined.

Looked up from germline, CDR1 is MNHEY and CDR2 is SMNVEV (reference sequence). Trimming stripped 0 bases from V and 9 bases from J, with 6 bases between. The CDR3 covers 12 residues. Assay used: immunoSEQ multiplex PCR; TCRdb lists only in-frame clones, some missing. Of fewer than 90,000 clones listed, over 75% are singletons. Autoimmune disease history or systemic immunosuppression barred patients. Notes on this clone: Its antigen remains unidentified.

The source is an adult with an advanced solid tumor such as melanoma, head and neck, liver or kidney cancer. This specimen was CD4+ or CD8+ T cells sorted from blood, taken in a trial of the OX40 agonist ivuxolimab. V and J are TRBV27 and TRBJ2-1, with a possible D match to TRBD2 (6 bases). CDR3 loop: CASSLSSGEQFF. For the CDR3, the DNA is TGTGCCAGCAGTTTATCTAGCGGTGAGCAGTTCTTC.